This is a list of T cell receptor beta chains from one sample in a study of cytomegalovirus exposure and HLA in healthy donors. Profiled with immunoSEQ multiplex PCR; TCRdb holds only in-frame clones, not every one. This table has some 110,000 clones, 77% appearing once. The sequencing sample was made of PBMCs. The receptors shown here come from a woman in her forties in good health and CMV-seropositive. Both conserved end residues are part of each CDR3. Fields, in order: V gene, CDR3 protein.

TRBV13,CASSYLAGGPEQFF
TRBV28,CASSLPQLAGLTDTQYF
TRBV5-1,CASSVPSGAYNEQFF
TRBV11-2,CASSLRGYGYTF
TRBV21-1,CASSEERTGDRGLRDTQYF
TRBV4-1,CASSQGQTEAFF
TRBV4-1,CASSEGGTGYEQYF
TRBV7-3,CASSRDRGQETQYF
TRBV5-1,CASSFGGGTEAFF
TRBV9,CASSVSASSYNEQFF
TRBV15,CATSVRPGTDGTRSGANVLTF
TRBV11-2,CASSRGQFQETQYF
TRBV30,CAWGGGGKLFF
TRBV9,CASSVRPKGDEQFF
TRBV27,CASSLMAAGLTDEQFF
TRBV6-5,CASSWRQGLGEAFF
TRBV6-5,CASSYGTSNTGELFF
TRBV9,CASSATTSGTGELFF
TRBV9,CASSPWGGQGSADTQYF
TRBV6-6,CASILTSRVTEAFF
TRBV5-4,CASSFLGEQYF
TRBV9,CASSPLQGDRETQYF
TRBV19,CASSIVVGQGGTEAFF
TRBV5-1,CASSTRLGAAAYEQYF
TRBV2,CASSGSTGNSPLHF
TRBV6-1,CASSDGRDRGLGYTF
TRBV4-1,CASSQDPDSSYNEQFF
TRBV6-6,CASSYSGGNYGYTF
TRBV7-2,CASTLMNKNTEAFF
TRBV7-6,CASSLTGGRANEKLFF
TRBV28,CASSEQYYGYTF
TRBV5-1,CASSPGGAHGYTF